The source of this T cell receptor (beta chain) is a study of OX40 agonist ivuxolimab in advanced cancers. With respect to the entire study: The costimulatory receptor OX40 (CD134) was targeted by ivuxolimab, a fully human IgG2 agonistic monoclonal antibody. The dose-escalation cohort was around 83% male with a mean age of approximately 60 years, ranging from about 23 to 85. The point of sequencing TCRbeta in the periphery was to test whether ivuxolimab changed TCR sequence diversity and drove clonal T-cell expansion. The monotherapy dose-escalation portion (N ≈ 50 patients) of the phase I ivuxolimab trial is reported in the paper. Of the 50 to 55 patients in dose escalation, about 20 had hepatocellular carcinoma, approximately 15 had melanoma, 9 had renal cell carcinoma and 9 had head and neck cancer. Patients were allowed to have had prior anti-PD-1, anti-PD-L1 or anti-CTLA-4 therapy, and approximately 40% of the dose-escalation patients had previously received checkpoint inhibitors. Intravenous ivuxolimab was administered to patients every 2 weeks at six dose levels: 0.01, 0.1, 0.3, 1.5, 3 and 10 mg/kg. Partial responses occurred in three dose-escalation patients, of whom one had hepatocellular carcinoma and two had cutaneous melanoma. Here is what the overall study found, with its caveats: After ivuxolimab, CD8+ T cells had more expanded clones than CD4+ T cells on average. In the 0.1-3.0 mg/kg groups, partial responders had among the lowest normalized peripheral clonal expansion, particularly in CD8+ T cells. Low levels of normalized T-cell clonal expansion were also seen in some nonresponding patients. Antigen specificity was not determined for the clonally expanded peripheral T cells. At doses from 0.1 to 3.0 mg/kg, clonal expansion was seen in both CD4+ and CD8+ blood T cells between baseline and week 6.

Patients with autoimmune disease history or receiving systemic immunosuppression were excluded from the trial. Peripheral blood for TCR sequencing was collected from all dose cohorts at baseline, on cycle 4 day 1, and on cycle 7 day 1. Samples came from an open-label, multicenter, first-in-human phase I dose-escalation trial of ivuxolimab. Adults with locally advanced or metastatic melanoma, renal cell carcinoma, hepatocellular carcinoma or head and neck squamous cell carcinoma were enrolled in the trial. Before TCR sequencing, CD4+ T cells and CD8+ T cells from peripheral blood were sorted into separate populations. The germline V gene sets CDR1 to SGDLS and CDR2 to YYNGEE. V is trimmed back by 4 bases and J by 4 bases, and the junction contains 11 bases that no gene match accounts for. Counted from cysteine to phenylalanine, this CDR3 has 17 amino acids. Only the CDR3 DNA stays, 51 bases, in frame from base 1.

A remark on this clone: Its antigen target is currently unknown. Nothing much larger sits one base from this clone, and base qualities are not available.

To sequence the TCRbeta CDR3 region, genomic DNA was isolated from the sorted cells. The immunoSEQ Assay was used for sequencing of TCRbeta CDR3 regions. This is the immuneACCESS table as TCRdb keeps it, with only in-frame sequences that have V and J called. A part of the clones is gone; compared with another copy, unresolved V genes explain less than half, and the rest is unexplained. The sample table contains 35,000 to 40,000 clones; only one count was recorded for approximately 82% of them. The ten largest clones capture around 1.8% of the sample. The TCR sequence derives from an adult with an advanced solid tumor such as melanoma, head and neck, liver or kidney cancer. Source: CD4+ or CD8+ T cells sorted from blood, taken in a trial of the OX40 agonist ivuxolimab. The sequence is built from TRBV9 and TRBJ1-1, with 12 central nucleotides matching TRBD1. CDR3 protein: CASSSGGTGGGGTEAFF. The bases are TGTGCCAGCAGCAGTGGGGGGACAGGGGGCGGTGGCACTGAAGCTTTCTTT.